Presented here are 21 T cell receptor beta chains from one specimen sequenced in a study of chemoradiotherapy in HPV16-positive cancers. Generated by immunoSEQ multiplex PCR, the TCRdb table keeps only in-frame clones and is missing some. The table shows about 67,000 clones, with around nine tenths occurring only once. The sequencing here drew on blood, taken from a patient who underwent chemoradiotherapy. The receptor set was obtained from a human donor with HPV-associated anogenital cancer.

The gene calls are TRBV7-9 and TRBJ2-4, with 8 bases lining up with TRBD1. CDR3 size: 15 residues. Germline CDR1 and CDR2: SEHNR and FQNEAQ (reference sequence). V trimming: 5 bases; J trimming: 2 bases; junction bases outside the gene matches: 5. The CDR3 region is CASSRQGLTKNIQYF. CDR3 in DNA: TGTGCCAGCAGCCGACAGGGGTTGACCAAAAACATTCAGTACTTC.

The V call is TRBV7-9, the J call TRBJ2-3; D tentatively reads TRBD1 or TRBD2 (5 bases each). Germline lookup yields CDR1 SEHNR and CDR2 FQNEAQ (reference sequence). The CDR3 has 16 amino acids. V was clipped by 5 bases and J by 4 bases, with 19 bases between them. For the CDR3, the DNA is TGTGCCAGCAGCCCCCCTTCGCGCCGGGGCTCAGATACGCAGTATTTT. It yields the protein CASSPPSRRGSDTQYF. The full variable domain, its missing parts supplied by reference TRBV7-9 and TRBJ2-3, is DTGVSQNPRHKITKRGQNVTFRCDPISEHNRLYWYRQTLGQGPEFLTYFQNEAQLEKSRLLSDRFSAERPKGSFSTLEIQRTEQGDSAMYLCASSPPSRRGSDTQYFGPGTRLTVL.

The genes are TRBV7-6 and TRBJ1-5, with 11 bases identical to TRBD1. Germline V CDR1 and CDR2: SGHVS, FNYEAQ. The CDR3 runs to 16 residues. V trimming: 5 bases; J trimming: 2 bases; junction bases outside the gene matches: 5. This CDR3 reads CASSLGQGAGNQPQHF. CDR3 sequence (DNA): TGTGCCAGCAGCCTCGGACAGGGGGCCGGCAATCAGCCCCAGCATTTT.

This chain links TRBV6-1 with TRBJ2-7, with D unresolved. Trimming took 3 bases from V and 4 from J, leaving 4 bases between them. This CDR3 is 11 amino acids long. The germline CDR1 and CDR2 sequences are MNHNS and SASEGT. In nucleotides, the CDR3 is TGTGCCAGCAGTGACCCATACGAGCAGTACTTC. As protein: CASSDPYEQYF.

The chain has TRBV4-2 and TRBJ1-2, with TRBD1 matching 9 bases. This CDR3 has 15 residues. J was trimmed by 5 bases and V by 0 bases; bases with no gene match: 4. Germline lookup yields CDR1 LGHNA and CDR2 YNFKEQ. The CDR3 coding sequence is TGTGCCAGCAGCCAAGAGGACAGGGGCCGATATGGCTACACCTTC. This translates into CASSQEDRGRYGYTF.

The V gene is TRBV11-2, the J gene TRBJ2-7; TRBD2 might be the D (5 bases). There are 13 residues in the CDR3. The V and J ends lost 0 bases and 9 bases respectively, with 12 bases between them. Germline lookup yields CDR1 SGHAT and CDR2 FQNNGV. CDR3 in amino acids: CASSLDGGVGQYF. The CDR3 DNA reads as TGTGCCAGCAGCTTAGATGGAGGAGTCGGGCAGTACTTC. The full variable domain, completed using reference TRBV11-2 and TRBJ2-7, is EAGVAQSPRYKIIEKRQSVAFWCNPISGHATLYWYQQILGQGPKLLIQFQNNGVVDDSQLPKDRFSAERLKGVDSTLKIQPAKLEDSAVYLCASSLDGGVGQYFGPGTRLTVT.

The chain is built from TRBV7-2 and TRBJ2-3, with D unresolved. CDR1 SGHTA and CDR2 FQGNSA come from the germline V gene. The CDR3 covers 13 residues. V lost 3 bases and J 3 bases, leaving 7 bases between the germline ends. The CDR3: CASSLSKTDTQYF. CDR3 in DNA: TGTGCCAGCAGCTTGAGTAAGACAGATACGCAGTATTTT.

The rearrangement joins TRBV28 to TRBJ1-5; TRBD1 matches at 7 bases. The germline gives CDR1 MDHEN, CDR2 SYDVKM. After removal of 7 bases from V and 0 bases from J, the junction contained 6 bases not matched to a gene. This CDR3 has 15 amino acids. CDR3 in amino acids: CASIDRDHSNQPQHF. The CDR3 DNA follows: TGTGCCAGCATCGACAGGGACCATAGCAATCAGCCCCAGCATTTT.

This clone occurred once. The V call is TRBV19, the J call TRBJ2-3; D is possibly TRBD2 (5 bases). V was cut by 6 bases and J by 5 bases, with 12 bases left in between. This CDR3 contains 13 residues. The V gene's germline CDR1 is LNHDA and CDR2 SQIVND (reference sequence). CDR3 DNA: TGTGCCAGTAGGAGTGGCCGGGGAGATACGCAGTATTTT. Its protein is CASRSGRGDTQYF.

This chain uses TRBV28 with TRBJ2-5; 9 nucleotides agree with TRBD1. This CDR3 comprises 18 residues. CDR1 is MDHEN, CDR2 SYDVKM, per germline. The junction had 13 bases not matched to a gene; V was cut back by 5 bases and J by 0 bases. DNA of the CDR3: TGTGCCAGCAGTCCGGGATTGGTGGGACAGGGCTACCAAGAGACCCAGTACTTC. As protein: CASSPGLVGQGYQETQYF.

The chain links TRBV30 to TRBJ2-3, with 9 bases that match TRBD2. Losses at the gene ends were 2 bases for V and 3 bases for J; bases not matched to a gene: 9. The CDR3 has 16 residues. Germline V gives CDR1 GTSNPN, CDR2 SVGIG (reference sequence). CDR3 sequence: CAWSIVAGVGTDTQYF. CDR3 sequence (DNA): TGTGCCTGGAGTATAGTAGCGGGGGTCGGGACAGATACGCAGTATTTT.

This clone was seen just once. DNA of the CDR3: TGCAGTGCTAGAGATACCCGGCGGCTGTTTTTT. It translates to CSARDTRRLFF. V is TRBV20-1 and J is TRBJ1-4; D not resolved. Germline V gene sequence: CDR1 DFQATT, CDR2 SNEGSKA (reference sequence). V lost 0 bases, J lost 14 bases, and 10 bases lay in between. The CDR3 sequence is 11 residues long.

V is TRBV18 and J is TRBJ1-2; TRBD1 matches 8 bases. The CDR3 contains 14 residues. CDR1 is KGHSH and CDR2 is LQKENI in the germline V gene. V lost 2 bases, J lost 7 bases, and 6 bases stayed unmatched. CDR3 coding DNA: TGTGCCAGCTCACCAATGGACAGGGATAGTGGCTACACCTTC. Its translation: CASSPMDRDSGYTF.

This clone was found a few times. The V and J genes are TRBV7-9 and TRBJ2-7; D is undetermined. Germline values: CDR1 SEHNR, CDR2 FQNEAQ (reference sequence). CDR3 length: 14 residues. V dropped 1 base and J dropped 3 bases, with 10 bases sitting between them. CDR3 protein: CASSLVGQDYEQYF. CDR3 in DNA: TGTGCCAGCAGCTTAGTTGGCCAGGACTACGAGCAGTACTTC.

The chain couples TRBV7-8 to TRBJ1-2, with D hard to call. Trimming left V 5 bases short and J 1 base short, with 11 bases between. The CDR3 runs 14 residues. The V gene's germline CDR1 is SGHVS and CDR2 FQNEAQ. The CDR3 spells CASSQTGFNYGYTF. CDR3 DNA: TGTGCCAGCAGCCAGACGGGGTTTAACTATGGCTACACCTTC.

The chain recombines TRBV5-1 with TRBJ2-5, with D unclear. The CDR3 length is 14 residues. Germline V CDR1 and CDR2: SGHRS, YFSETQ. The V gene lost 0 bases and the J gene lost 8 bases, with 14 bases spanning the gap. CDR3 amino acids: CASSLVPEMGTQYF. The CDR3 bases are TGCGCCAGCAGCTTGGTCCCAGAAATGGGTACCCAGTACTTC.

The rearrangement joins TRBV5-5 to TRBJ2-3, with D maybe TRBD1 (5 bases). Trimming stripped 0 bases from V and 1 base from J, with 6 bases between. Germline V lookup: CDR1 SGHKS, CDR2 YYEKEE (reference sequence). The CDR3 length is 14 residues. The CDR3 loop reads CASSLGGRTDTQYF. CDR3 nucleotide sequence: TGTGCCAGCAGCTTGGGGGGCCGCACAGATACGCAGTATTTT.

The genes are TRBV5-1 and TRBJ2-5; the D is unclear. This CDR3 comprises 14 residues. Per germline, CDR1 SGHRS and CDR2 YFSETQ. Trimming cost V 3 bases and J 5 bases, with 14 bases left between them. This CDR3 is CASSSSDVRETQYF. The CDR3 nucleotides read TGCGCCAGCAGCTCATCGGATGTAAGGGAGACCCAGTACTTC. Based on the CDR3 plus reference TRBV5-1 and TRBJ2-5, the full variable domain is KAGVTQTPRYLIKTRGQQVTLSCSPISGHRSVSWYQQTPGQGLQFLFEYFSETQRNKGNFPGRFSGRQFSNSRSEMNVSTLELGDSALYLCASSSSDVRETQYFGPGTRLLVL.

This clone was seen a single time. This rearrangement joins TRBV6-5 to TRBJ1-4; D possibly corresponds to TRBD1 (6 bases). This CDR3 is built from 15 residues. Per the germline V gene, CDR1 is MNHEY and CDR2 is SVGAGI. The V gene lost 2 bases and the J gene lost 7 bases, with 14 bases spanning the gap. CDR3 loop: CASSYGGAGIEKLFF. Written as DNA, the CDR3 is TGTGCCAGCAGTTACGGGGGGGCTGGGATTGAAAAACTGTTTTTT.

The table lists this clone with a count of one. The chain carries TRBV10-3 and TRBJ2-3; 11 bases agree with TRBD2. CDR1 and CDR2 from the germline V gene are ENHRY and SYGVKD. The ends lost 4 bases at V and 5 bases at J; junction bases unmatched: 14. The CDR3 contains 18 residues. The CDR3 reads CAISGFSSSGGTGDTQYF. The CDR3 nucleotides are TGTGCCATCAGTGGGTTTTCCTCTAGCGGGGGGACGGGAGATACGCAGTATTTT.

V is TRBV5-4 and J is TRBJ2-7; 7 bases are a match to TRBD2. Germline CDR1 SGHNT, CDR2 YYREEE (reference sequence). V shed 4 bases and J 6 bases; nucleotides not matched to a gene: 10. The CDR3 is 14 amino acids. The CDR3 spells CASSRTAGDPEQYF. CDR3 coding DNA: TGTGCCAGCAGCCGAACGGCGGGAGACCCCGAGCAGTACTTC.